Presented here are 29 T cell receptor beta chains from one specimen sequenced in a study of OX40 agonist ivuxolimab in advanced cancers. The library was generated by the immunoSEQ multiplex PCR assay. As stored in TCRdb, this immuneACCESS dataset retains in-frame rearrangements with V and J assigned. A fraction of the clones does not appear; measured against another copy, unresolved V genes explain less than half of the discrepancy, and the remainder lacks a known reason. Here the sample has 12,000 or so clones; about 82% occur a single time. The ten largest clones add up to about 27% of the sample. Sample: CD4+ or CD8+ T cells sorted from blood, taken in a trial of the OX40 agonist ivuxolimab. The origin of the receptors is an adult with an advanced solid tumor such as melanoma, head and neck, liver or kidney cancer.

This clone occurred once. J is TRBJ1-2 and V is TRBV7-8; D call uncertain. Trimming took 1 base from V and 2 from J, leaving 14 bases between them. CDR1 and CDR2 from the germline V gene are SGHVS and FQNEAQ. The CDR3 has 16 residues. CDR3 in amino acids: CASSLGEGLGNYGYTF. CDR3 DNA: TGTGCCAGCAGCTTAGGGGAGGGTCTCGGAAACTATGGCTACACCTTC.

CDR3 in DNA: TGTGCCAGCAGCTTAGGCGGGACTAGCGTGGCAGATACGCAGTATTTT. Residues: CASSLGGTSVADTQYF. The V and J genes are TRBV13 and TRBJ2-3; TRBD2 aligns across 10 bases. The CDR3 has 16 residues. After removal of 0 bases from V and 4 bases from J, the junction contained 4 bases not matched to a gene. CDR1 and CDR2 (germline): PRHDT, FYEKMQ (reference sequence).

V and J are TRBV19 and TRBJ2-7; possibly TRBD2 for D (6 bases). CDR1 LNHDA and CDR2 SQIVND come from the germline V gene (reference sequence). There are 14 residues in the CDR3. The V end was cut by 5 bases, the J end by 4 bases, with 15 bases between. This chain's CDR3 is CASSPFPGDYEQYF. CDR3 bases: TGTGCCAGTAGTCCCTTCCCGGGGGATTACGAGCAGTACTTC.

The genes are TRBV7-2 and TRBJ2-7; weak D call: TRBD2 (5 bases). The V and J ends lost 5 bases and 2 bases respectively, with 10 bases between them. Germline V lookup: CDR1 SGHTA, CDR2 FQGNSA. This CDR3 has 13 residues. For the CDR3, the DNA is TGTGCCAGCAGCCGAGAGGGTCCCTACGAGCAGTACTTC. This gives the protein CASSREGPYEQYF. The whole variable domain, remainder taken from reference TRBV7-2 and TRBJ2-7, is GAGVSQSPSNKVTEKGKDVELRCDPISGHTALYWYRQSLGQGLEFLIYFQGNSAPDKSGLPSDRFSAERTGGSVSTLTIQRTQQEDSAVYLCASSREGPYEQYFGPGTRLTVT.

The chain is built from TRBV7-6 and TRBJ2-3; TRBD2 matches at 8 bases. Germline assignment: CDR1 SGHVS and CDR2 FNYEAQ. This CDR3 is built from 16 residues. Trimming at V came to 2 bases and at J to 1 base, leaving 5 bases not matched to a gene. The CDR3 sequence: CASSLFTSGGTDTQYF. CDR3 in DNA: TGTGCCAGCAGCTTATTTACTAGCGGCGGCACAGATACGCAGTATTTT.

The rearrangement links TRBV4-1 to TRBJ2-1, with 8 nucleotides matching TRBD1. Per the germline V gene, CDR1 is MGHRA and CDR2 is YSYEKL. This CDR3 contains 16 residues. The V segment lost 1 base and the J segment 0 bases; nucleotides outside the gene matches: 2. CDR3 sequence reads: CASSQGQGSSYNEQFF. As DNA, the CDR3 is TGCGCCAGCAGCCAAGGACAGGGGAGCTCCTACAATGAGCAGTTCTTC.

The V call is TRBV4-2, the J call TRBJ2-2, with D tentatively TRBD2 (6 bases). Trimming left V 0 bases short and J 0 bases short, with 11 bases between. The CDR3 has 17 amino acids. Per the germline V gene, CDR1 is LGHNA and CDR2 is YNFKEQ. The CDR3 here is CASSQEPGRPNTGELFF. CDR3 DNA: TGTGCCAGCAGCCAAGAGCCGGGGAGGCCGAACACCGGGGAGCTGTTTTTT.

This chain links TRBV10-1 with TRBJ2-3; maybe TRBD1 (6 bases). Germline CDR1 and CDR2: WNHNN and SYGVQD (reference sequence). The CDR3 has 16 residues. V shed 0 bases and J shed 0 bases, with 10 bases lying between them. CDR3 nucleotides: TGCGCCAGCAGTGAGTCGTGGGACATAAGCACAGATACGCAGTATTTT. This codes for CASSESWDISTDTQYF.

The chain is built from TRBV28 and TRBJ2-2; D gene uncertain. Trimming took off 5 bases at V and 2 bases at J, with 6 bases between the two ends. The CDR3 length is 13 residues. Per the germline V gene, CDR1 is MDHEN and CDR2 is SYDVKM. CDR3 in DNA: TGTGCCAGCAGTCTAGTTAACACCGGGGAGCTGTTTTTT. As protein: CASSLVNTGELFF.

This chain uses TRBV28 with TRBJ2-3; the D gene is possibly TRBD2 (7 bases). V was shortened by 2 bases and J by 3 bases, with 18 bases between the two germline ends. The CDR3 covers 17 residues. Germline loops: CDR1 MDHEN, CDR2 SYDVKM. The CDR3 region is CASSLGGGPPSTDTQYF. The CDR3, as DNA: TGTGCCAGCAGTTTAGGGGGGGGGCCTCCGAGTACAGATACGCAGTATTTT.

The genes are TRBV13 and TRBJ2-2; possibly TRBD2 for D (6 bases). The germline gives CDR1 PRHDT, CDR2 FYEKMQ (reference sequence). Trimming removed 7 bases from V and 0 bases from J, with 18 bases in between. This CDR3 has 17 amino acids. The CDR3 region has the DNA TGTGCCAGCACCCTACCGGGGGTCCGCTCGAACACCGGGGAGCTGTTTTTT. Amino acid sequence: CASTLPGVRSNTGELFF.

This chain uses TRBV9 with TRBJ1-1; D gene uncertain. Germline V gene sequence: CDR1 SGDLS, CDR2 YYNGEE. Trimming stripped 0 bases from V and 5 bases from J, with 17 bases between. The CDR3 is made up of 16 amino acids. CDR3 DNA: TGTGCCAGCAGCGTAGATGGGGTCAGAGCGGGAACTGAAGCTTTCTTT. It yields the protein CASSVDGVRAGTEAFF.

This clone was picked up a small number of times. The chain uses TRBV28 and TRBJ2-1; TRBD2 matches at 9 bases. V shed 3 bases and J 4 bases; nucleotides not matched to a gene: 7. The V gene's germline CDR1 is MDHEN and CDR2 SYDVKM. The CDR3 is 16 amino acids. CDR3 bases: TGTGCCAGCAGTTTTGGTAGCGGGGGCCAGTACAATGAGCAGTTCTTC. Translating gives CASSFGSGGQYNEQFF.

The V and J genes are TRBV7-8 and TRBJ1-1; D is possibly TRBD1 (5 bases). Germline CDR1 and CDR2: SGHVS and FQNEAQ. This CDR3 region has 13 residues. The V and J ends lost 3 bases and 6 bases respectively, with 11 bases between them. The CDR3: CASSFGQGAEAFF. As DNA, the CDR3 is TGTGCCAGCAGCTTTGGCCAGGGCGCTGAAGCTTTCTTT.

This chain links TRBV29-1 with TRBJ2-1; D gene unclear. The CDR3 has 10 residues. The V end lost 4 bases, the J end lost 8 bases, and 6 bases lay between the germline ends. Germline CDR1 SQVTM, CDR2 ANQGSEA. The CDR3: CSVGLYEQFF. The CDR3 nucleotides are TGCAGCGTTGGGCTCTATGAGCAGTTCTTC.

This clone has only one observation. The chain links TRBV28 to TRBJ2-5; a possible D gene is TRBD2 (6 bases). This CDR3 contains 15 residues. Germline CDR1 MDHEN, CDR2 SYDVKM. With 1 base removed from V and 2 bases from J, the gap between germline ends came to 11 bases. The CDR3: CASSLSRGEQETQYF. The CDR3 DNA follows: TGTGCCAGCAGTTTATCTCGCGGGGAGCAAGAGACCCAGTACTTC. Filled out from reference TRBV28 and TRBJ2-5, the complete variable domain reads DVKVTQSSRYLVKRTGEKVFLECVQDMDHENMFWYRQDPGLGLRLIYFSYDVKMKEKGDIPEGYSVSREKKERFSLILESASTNQTSMYLCASSLSRGEQETQYFGPGTRLLVL.

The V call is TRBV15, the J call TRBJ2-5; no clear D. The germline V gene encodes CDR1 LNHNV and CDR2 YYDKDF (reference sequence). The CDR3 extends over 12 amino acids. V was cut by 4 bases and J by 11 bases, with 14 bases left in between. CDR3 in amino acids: CATSTPAEEQYF. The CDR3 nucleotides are TGTGCCACCAGCACCCCTGCGGAAGAGCAGTACTTC.

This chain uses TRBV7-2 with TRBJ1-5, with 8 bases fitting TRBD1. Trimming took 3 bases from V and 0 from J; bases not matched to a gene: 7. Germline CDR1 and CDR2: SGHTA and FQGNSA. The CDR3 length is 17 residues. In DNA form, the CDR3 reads TGTGCCAGCAGCTTGGCAGGGGGCTCCTATAGCAATCAGCCCCAGCATTTT. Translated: CASSLAGGSYSNQPQHF.

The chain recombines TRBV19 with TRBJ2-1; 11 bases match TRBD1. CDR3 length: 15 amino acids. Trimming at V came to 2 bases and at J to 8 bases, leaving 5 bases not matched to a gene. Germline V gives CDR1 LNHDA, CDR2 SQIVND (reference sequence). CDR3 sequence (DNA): TGTGCCAGTAGTATAAGGGACAGGGGGGTCGATGAGCAGTTCTTC. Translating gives CASSIRDRGVDEQFF.

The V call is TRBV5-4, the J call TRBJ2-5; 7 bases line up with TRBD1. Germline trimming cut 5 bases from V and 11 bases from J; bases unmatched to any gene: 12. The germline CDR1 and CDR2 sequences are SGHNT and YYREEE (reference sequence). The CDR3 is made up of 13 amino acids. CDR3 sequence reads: CASREDRFREQYF. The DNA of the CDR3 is TGTGCCAGCAGAGAGGACAGGTTTAGGGAGCAGTACTTC.

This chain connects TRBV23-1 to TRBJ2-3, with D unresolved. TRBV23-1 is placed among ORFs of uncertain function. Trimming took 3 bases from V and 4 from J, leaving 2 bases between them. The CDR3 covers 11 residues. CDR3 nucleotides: TGCGCCAGCAGTCACCCAGATACGCAGTATTTT. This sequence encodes CASSHPDTQYF.

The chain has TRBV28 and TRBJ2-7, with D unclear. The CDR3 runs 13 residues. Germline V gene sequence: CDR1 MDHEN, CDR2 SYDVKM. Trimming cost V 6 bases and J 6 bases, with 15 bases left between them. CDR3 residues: CASSPRAYSEQYF. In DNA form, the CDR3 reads TGTGCCAGCAGCCCAAGAGCCTATAGCGAGCAGTACTTC.

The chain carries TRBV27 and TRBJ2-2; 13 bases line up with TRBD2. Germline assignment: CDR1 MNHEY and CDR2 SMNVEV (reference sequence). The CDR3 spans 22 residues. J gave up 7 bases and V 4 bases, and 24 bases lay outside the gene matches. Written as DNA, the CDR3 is TGTGCCAGCAGTTCCCTCTCATCTCTACTAGCGGGAGGGCGTCAAAGCAGCGGGGAGCTGTTTTTT. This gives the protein CASSSLSSLLAGGRQSSGELFF.

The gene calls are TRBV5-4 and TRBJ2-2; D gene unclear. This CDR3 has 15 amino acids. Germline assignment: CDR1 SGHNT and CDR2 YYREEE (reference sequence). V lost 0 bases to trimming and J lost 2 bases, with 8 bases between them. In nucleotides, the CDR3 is TGTGCCAGCAGCTTGGGGACCGTTAACACCGGGGAGCTGTTTTTT. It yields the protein CASSLGTVNTGELFF. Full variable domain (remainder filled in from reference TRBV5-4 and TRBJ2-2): ETGVTQSPTHLIKTRGQQVTLRCSSQSGHNTVSWYQQALGQGPQFIFQYYREEENGRGNFPPRFSGLQFPNYSSELNVNALELDDSALYLCASSLGTVNTGELFFGEGSRLTVL.

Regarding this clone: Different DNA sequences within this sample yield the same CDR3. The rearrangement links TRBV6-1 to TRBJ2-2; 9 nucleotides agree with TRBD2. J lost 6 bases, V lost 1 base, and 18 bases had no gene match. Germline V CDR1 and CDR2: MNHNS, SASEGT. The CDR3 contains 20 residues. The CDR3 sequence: CASSEGRGGVFSSSPGELFF. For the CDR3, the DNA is TGTGCCAGCAGTGAAGGTCGCGGGGGGGTCTTTTCTTCTTCTCCCGGGGAGCTGTTTTTT.

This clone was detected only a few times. The CDR3 reads CASSLRDRGSGDGYTF. CDR3 in DNA: TGTGCCAGCAGCCTACGGGACAGGGGGTCTGGTGATGGCTACACCTTC. The chain couples TRBV7-8 to TRBJ1-2; 11 bases are a match to TRBD1. The CDR3 length is 16 residues. V dropped 5 bases and J dropped 6; count of bases not matched to a gene: 11. Germline V lookup: CDR1 SGHVS, CDR2 FQNEAQ.

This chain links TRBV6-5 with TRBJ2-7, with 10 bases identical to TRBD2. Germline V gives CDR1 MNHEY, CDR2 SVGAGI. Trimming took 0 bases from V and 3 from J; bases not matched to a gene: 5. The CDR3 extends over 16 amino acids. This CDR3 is CASSYSRSSGSYEQYF. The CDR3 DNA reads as TGTGCCAGCAGTTACTCGAGGTCTAGCGGGAGCTACGAGCAGTACTTC.

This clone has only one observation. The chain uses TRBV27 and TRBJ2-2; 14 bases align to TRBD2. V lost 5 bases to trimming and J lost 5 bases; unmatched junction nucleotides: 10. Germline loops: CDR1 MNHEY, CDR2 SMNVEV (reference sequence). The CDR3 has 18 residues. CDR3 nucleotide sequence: TGTGCCAGCAGTCCGGGACTAGCGGGAGTATTAAGGACCGGGGAGCTGTTTTTT. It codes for CASSPGLAGVLRTGELFF.

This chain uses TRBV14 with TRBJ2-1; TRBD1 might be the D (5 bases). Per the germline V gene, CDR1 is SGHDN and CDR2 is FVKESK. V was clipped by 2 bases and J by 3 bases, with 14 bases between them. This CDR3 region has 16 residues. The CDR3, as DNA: TGTGCCAGCAGCCAACAGGGTTTGGGTTTCTACAATGAGCAGTTCTTC. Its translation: CASSQQGLGFYNEQFF.